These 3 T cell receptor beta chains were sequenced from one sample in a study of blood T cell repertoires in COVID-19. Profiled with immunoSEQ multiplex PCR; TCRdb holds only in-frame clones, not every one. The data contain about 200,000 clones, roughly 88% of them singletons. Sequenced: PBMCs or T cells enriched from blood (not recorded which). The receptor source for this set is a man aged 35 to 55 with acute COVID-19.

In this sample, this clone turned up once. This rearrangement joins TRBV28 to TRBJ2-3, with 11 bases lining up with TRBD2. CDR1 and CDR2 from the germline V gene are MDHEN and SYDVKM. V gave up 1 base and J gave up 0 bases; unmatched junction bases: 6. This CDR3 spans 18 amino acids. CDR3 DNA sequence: TGTGCCAGCAGTTTATCCGGGACTAGCGGTATCAGCACAGATACGCAGTATTTT. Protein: CASSLSGTSGISTDTQYF.

CDR3 sequence reads: CASSIQETQYF. DNA of the CDR3: TGTGCCAGTAGTATTCAGGAGACCCAGTACTTC. V is TRBV19 and J is TRBJ2-5; the D is unclear. Trimming removed 3 bases from V and 5 bases from J, with 4 bases in between. Germline V gives CDR1 LNHDA, CDR2 SQIVND (reference sequence). CDR3 length: 11 amino acids.

CDR3 sequence reads: CASSLSAGLGEKLFF. As DNA, the CDR3 is TGTGCCAGCAGCTTATCGGCAGGGTTAGGGGAAAAACTGTTTTTT. The V call is TRBV7-3, the J call TRBJ1-4; maybe TRBD1 (5 bases). This CDR3 spans 15 amino acids. Germline-derived CDR1 and CDR2 are SGHTA and FQGTGA. The V and J ends lost 2 bases and 8 bases respectively, with 15 bases between them.